Below, 10 T cell receptor beta chains from the same sample are listed, as sequenced in a study of T cells in Graves' hyperthyroidism and ophthalmopathy. Amplified TCR beta CDR3 regions came from RNA transcripts. TCR CDR3 regions were first amplified by RT-PCR with HTBI primers. Each CDR3 protein gets one entry after TCRdb re-called the multiplex PCR reads with MiXCR. The profile shows more than 500,000 distinct CDR3 sequences, around 15% of them singletons. The sample consisted of blood. The receptor set was obtained from a woman aged 30 to 39 with Graves' hyperthyroidism.

The chain is built from TRBV4-1 and TRBJ1-3, with D maybe TRBD1 (6 bases). Germline CDR1 MGHRA, CDR2 YSYEKL. CDR3 size: 17 residues. Trimming stripped 5 bases from V and 0 bases from J, with 17 bases between. The CDR3, as DNA: TGCGCCAGCAGCAAACAAACCCAGGGGTCCTCTGGAAACACCATATATTTT. It codes for CASSKQTQGSSGNTIYF.

The chain joins TRBV9 to TRBJ2-1; 8 bases line up with TRBD2. The CDR3 covers 16 residues. Germline assignment: CDR1 SGDLS and CDR2 YYNGEE. V shed 3 bases, J shed 9 bases, and the junction held 14 bases outside the gene matches. As DNA, the CDR3 is TGTGCCAGCAGCGACCCCCTCGCCGGGAGGGAACGTGAGCAGTTCTTC. Protein sequence: CASSDPLAGREREQFF.

This chain connects TRBV28 to TRBJ1-5, with D possibly being TRBD1 (5 bases). The germline CDR1 and CDR2 sequences are MDHEN and SYDVKM. The ends were cut back, 4 bases at V and 3 bases at J, with 19 bases in the middle. This CDR3 spans 17 amino acids. The CDR3 sequence: CASSYRDRRPTNQPQHF. The CDR3, as DNA: TGTGCCAGCAGTTACCGGGACCGCCGCCCGACCAATCAGCCCCAGCATTTT.

This chain links TRBV5-1 with TRBJ2-2; 7 positions match TRBD2. This CDR3 contains 15 residues. From germline, CDR1 is SGHRS and CDR2 YFSETQ. V lost 0 bases, J lost 5 bases, and 4 bases stayed unmatched. The chain's CDR3 is CASSLEGGSTGELFF. DNA for the CDR3: TGCGCCAGCAGCTTGGAGGGAGGGAGTACCGGGGAGCTGTTTTTT.

The CDR3 sequence is CASRKNPGNTGQLFF. The CDR3 coding sequence is TGTGCCAGCAGAAAGAACCCAGGGAACACTGGGCAGCTGTTTTTT. V usage is TRBV11-1 and J usage is TRBJ2-2, with D tentatively TRBD1 (5 bases). Trimming stripped 6 bases from V and 12 bases from J, with 23 bases between. CDR1 is SGHAT, CDR2 FQDESV, per germline (reference sequence). CDR3 size: 15 residues.

Ten or more counts support this clonotype. The chain uses TRBV27 and TRBJ2-7; TRBD2 aligns across 12 bases. Germline V gives CDR1 MNHEY, CDR2 SMNVEV (reference sequence). This CDR3 comprises 17 residues. J lost 3 bases, V lost 4 bases, and 10 bases had no gene match. The CDR3 DNA reads TGTGCCAGCAGTTCCAATCCTAGCGGGAGGGCCGGCTACGAGCAGTACTTC. Translated, it gives CASSSNPSGRAGYEQYF.

This rearrangement joins TRBV20-1 to TRBJ1-4; D might be TRBD1 (6 bases). The CDR3 contains 13 residues. Per the germline V gene, CDR1 is DFQATT and CDR2 is SNEGSKA (reference sequence). The V and J ends lost 5 bases and 5 bases respectively, with 12 bases between them. In DNA form, the CDR3 reads TGCAGTGCTTTCCGGGACATAAATGAAAAACTGTTTTTT. Translated: CSAFRDINEKLFF.

Ten or more counts support this clonotype. This sequence joins TRBV11-2 and TRBJ2-1; the match to TRBD2 covers 9 bases. The CDR3 runs 16 residues. Germline CDR1 reads SGHAT; CDR2 reads FQNNGV. The trim removed 3 bases at V and 9 bases at J, leaving 12 bases unmatched. CDR3 coding DNA: TGTGCCAGCAGCTTTTCTGGCGGGAGGGCCCTCATTGAGCAGTTCTTC. It is translated as CASSFSGGRALIEQFF.

This CDR3 reads CSARVLAGVPYEQYF. CDR3 coding DNA: TGCAGTGCTAGAGTATTAGCGGGAGTCCCCTACGAGCAGTACTTC. The chain employs TRBV20-1 and TRBJ2-7; the match to TRBD2 covers 9 bases. Germline V gene sequence: CDR1 DFQATT, CDR2 SNEGSKA (reference sequence). J lost 2 bases, V lost 1 base, and 6 bases had no gene match. This CDR3 region has 15 residues.

The chain carries TRBV6-9 and TRBJ2-7; weak D call: TRBD2 (5 bases). The germline V gene has CDR1 MNHGY and CDR2 SVAAGI. Trimming removed 3 bases at V and 0 bases at J, with 12 bases between. There are 15 residues in the CDR3. CDR3 coding DNA: TGTGCCAGCAGTTACGACCGGGATAGCTCCTACGAGCAGTACTTC. Encoded protein: CASSYDRDSSYEQYF.